This T cell receptor (beta chain) was captured in a study of cytomegalovirus exposure and HLA in healthy donors (dated by TCRdb to about 2017). Some background on the complete study: According to an earlier analysis of 550 to 750 of the donors, roughly 180 million T cells yielded roughly 110 million unique TCR beta sequences and around 280 Gb of sequence data. Roughly 300 gigabases of sequencing data and about 92 million unique TCR sequences made up an early release that covered approximately 650 HLA-typed donors. Of the approximately 400 genotyped donors, 81% fell in the genetic ancestry cluster associated with self-reported Caucasian donors. The study aimed to test whether signatures of past pathogen exposure could be identified by cataloging public T cell receptors. The T cell repertoires of several hundred subjects were profiled by immunosequencing and related to cytomegalovirus serostatus. In addition to the first cohort of 500 to 850 subjects, a separate validation cohort of under 150 different subjects was used. The study combined high-throughput TCR immunosequencing, statistical association of individual TCRs with disease status, and machine learning to predict cytomegalovirus infection status. A later analysis re-analyzed previously published TCR beta repertoires from 666 donors and added high-resolution HLA genotyping to study TCR occurrence patterns. Rather than using new phenotypic data, the later analysis identified candidate immune exposures from TCR beta sequences and from how often those sequences occurred across donors. An earlier analysis of about 620 of the donors applied high-throughput TCR beta sequencing to assess whether each TCR beta V gene segment acted as functional or pseudogenic. Donor age, sex, ethnicity and CMV serostatus were compiled alongside the repertoire data. A later genetic analysis took genome-wide SNP genotypes for about three fifths of the 666 donors and used that subset as a discovery cohort. Every discovery cohort repertoire had been produced on one sequencing platform. Class I and class II HLA loci were covered by the typing at four-digit resolution. Typing coverage varied by locus: roughly 629-640 donors for A, B, C, DRB1 and DQB1; around 560 for DQA1; about 600 for DPA1; 450 to 480 for DPB1. Because of strong linkage in the cohort, roughly five DR-DQ haplotypes were treated as single units for association and clustering. Among under 450 genotyped donors of the cohort, an average of around 240,000 unique TCR beta nucleotide sequences were sequenced per donor, about a sixth of them non-productive.

Note on this clone: Which antigen it targets is not known. Base qualities are missing; no much larger clone stands one base away.

Overall results and qualifications from the work: Correlated functional status among segregating V segments might reflect linkage disequilibrium, but an unknown experimental factor could not be ruled out. When HLA alleles, especially DR and DQ, strongly co-occurred, attributing TCR associations to individual alleles was difficult. The study gave a list of about 170 TCR beta chains associated with cytomegalovirus. Because the 87-base-pair reads could not distinguish some IMGT-functional V segments, including TRBV6-2 and TRBV6-3, those segments were excluded. Several of the top co-occurrence clusters appeared to be linked to parvovirus B19, influenza, CMV and Epstein-Barr virus, according to a later analysis. A further reported finding was that TCR beta sequences accurately predicted the HLA-A and HLA-B alleles for most subjects in the first cohort. In a later analysis, HLA-associated TCR beta chains showed more clonal expansion and lower generation probabilities than non-associated chains that were equally common. In a later analysis, most CMV-associated TCR beta chains were found to appear HLA-restricted, with HLA associations seemingly driven largely by CMV exposure. Immune exposure information for the cohort was limited to CMV serostatus. In vitro tests confirmed that a few of the cytomegalovirus-associated TCR beta chains recognize cytomegalovirus antigens. Compared with the approximately 720-donor mean, donors in an Asian-associated ancestry cluster had fewer N-insertions in productive TCRs, according to a later genetic analysis. According to a later analysis, TCR association rates differed among HLA loci, with DRB1 alleles showing the most associated TCRs and HLA-C alleles showing the fewest. A group of highly shared sequence variants was considered likely to be a technical artifact of the sequencing pipeline. According to the authors, the approach could potentially be generalized to other disease states and immunological phenotypes. An earlier analysis of approximately 590 of the donors showed that most TCR beta V segments appeared in productive rearrangements either about 90% or about 30% of the time, which broadly matched IMGT annotations. In a later genetic analysis, a missense DCLRE1C variant was associated with V-gene and J-gene trimming of TCR beta chains, and the association was replicated in an independent cohort. Because some donors lacked HLA typing at each locus, the association tests relied only on the typed subset. The classifier was reported to diagnose cytomegalovirus status with high specificity and sensitivity in both the original and validation cohorts. In this cohort, only TCR beta chains were sequenced, and detectable features were limited by the absence of alpha or paired-chain data. A later analysis associated about 16,000 TCR beta sequences with specific HLA alleles at a false discovery rate of 0.05. The earlier analysis of a few hundred of the donors excluded around 17 rarely observed V segments, including chromosome 9 orphons, because counts were too low. Presence/absence analyses assumed roughly uniform sequencing depth across donors, an assumption that may not hold. Most TCR sequences were seen in very few donors, while some public TCRs were found in many individuals.

The cohort comprised around 690 healthy bone marrow donors. Cohort members were all nominally healthy when sampled, although unrecorded immune exposures were likely present. The donor tested CMV seropositive, placing the donor among the 290 or so seropositive members of the cohort. Each donor provided a peripheral blood sample, and peripheral blood mononuclear cells were used for TCR beta sequencing. Genomic DNA was extracted from the blood cell samples with the Qiagen DNeasy Blood Extraction Kit. Library construction relied on the immunoSEQ multiplex PCR assay. For the multiplex PCR, a mixture combining 60 forward primers for TCR Vbeta segments and 13 reverse primers for TCR Jbeta segments was used. A multiplex PCR assay on genomic DNA amplified the CDR3 region of rearranged TCR beta genes. The amplified TCR beta libraries were sequenced on the Illumina HiSeq System as 87-base-pair reads. On the study's bioinformatics: A later analysis counted some 80 million unique TCR beta chains across the 500 to 850 repertoires, and some 11 million of these chains were shared by at least two donors. A nearest-neighbor algorithm error-corrected the raw reads and collapsed the reads into unique sequences, merging closely related sequences to remove PCR and sequencing errors. To assign V, D and J gene segments, CDR3 sequences were aligned to IMGT reference sequences. Each retained sequence needed at least a six-nucleotide match to both a V gene segment and a J gene segment. Rearrangements were called productive when the CDR3 lacked stop codons and stayed in frame with V and J; all others were non-productive. Following IMGT convention, CDR3 was defined as the stretch from the second conserved V-encoded cysteine up to the conserved J-encoded phenylalanine. The earlier analysis of 587 of the donors excluded sequences that lacked an unambiguous match to a single V gene segment. An earlier analysis of several hundred of the donors called V segments functional above 56.7% productive rearrangements and segregating when the between-donor standard deviation exceeded 5%. A statistical classification framework was built to diagnose cytomegalovirus status from the catalog of TCR beta chain sequences. In a later analysis, TCR nucleotide sequences were compared against IMGT/GENE-DB human TR gene sequences so that V and J genes could be assigned. In a later analysis, CDR3 sequences and most-parsimonious VDJ recombination scenarios were assigned using the TCRdist pipeline. In a later analysis, each TCR beta chain was defined by its CDR3 amino acid sequence together with its V-gene family, and reads lacking a unique V-gene family were excluded. As a way to deal with suspected cross-contamination and a sequencing artifact, a later analysis dropped over 550 nucleotide sequences that were highly shared and had low generation probability. In a later analysis, a clonal expansion index for each public chain was calculated from normalized within-repertoire ranks of inferred template counts. Generation probabilities in a later analysis came from a VDJ recombination model fitted to out-of-frame rearrangements, and those results were checked against IGoR. In a later analysis, hypergeometric tests were used to score TCR-TCR, TCR-HLA and TCR-CMV co-occurrence, with a repertoire-size bias correction applied to TCR pairs. False discovery rates were estimated in a later analysis by permuting HLA or CMV assignments 20 times. In a later analysis, co-occurring TCRs were grouped using DBSCAN, with TCRdist sequence similarity added in when clustering inside HLA-allele-positive subsets. Repertoires with fewer than 30,000 or more than 120,000 public chains, plus five repertoires with anomalous nucleotide sharing, were excluded from co-occurrence clustering. Drawn from immuneACCESS, this table holds only the in-frame rearrangements with V and J called that TCRdb kept. Clones are partly lost; checked studies trace under half to an unresolved V gene and leave the rest unexplained. V, J and clone size are taken as reported in that table, and D and trimming were inferred from the DNA itself. The sample profile shows 150,000 to 200,000 clones; 81% of them were found once. The ten largest clonotypes hold over 4.5% of the sample.

According to the germline V gene (reference sequence), CDR1 reads MNHNY and CDR2 reads SVGAGI. The V and J ends are trimmed by 6 bases and 7 bases, leaving 12 bases between them. Including cysteine and phenylalanine, the CDR3 has 12 amino acids. The kept DNA is CDR3 alone, 36 bases in frame from the first base. The specimen sequenced was PBMCs. The sequence derives from a woman between 18 and 30 years old in good health and CMV-seropositive. Rearrangement joined TRBV6-6 to TRBJ2-5; the D gene is unclear. The bases are TGTGCCAGCAGCCAGATGAAAAGGACCCAGTACTTC. Translated, it gives CASSQMKRTQYF.